This T cell receptor (beta chain) appears in the sequencing data of a study of CD4 T cells in relation to SARS-CoV-2 and coronaviruses. Before the COVID-19 pandemic, during about 2011-2019, CD4+ T cells were taken from unexposed donors. Germline CDR1 and CDR2: SGHRS and YFSETQ. The CDR3 consists of 19 residues. Germline trimming cut 3 bases from V and 0 bases from J; bases unmatched to any gene: 12. Naive and memory CD4+ T cell DNA was deep-sequenced without culture. Measured with immunoSEQ multiplex PCR; TCRdb has only the in-frame clones, and not every one. Among about 64,000 clones listed, less than 95% were seen once.

The chain employs TRBV5-1 and TRBJ2-6; TRBD1 aligns across 7 bases. The material sequenced was naive CD4+ T cells from PBMCs. Subset reported: naive CD4+ T cells isolated by negative enrichment. The TCR sequence derives from a human donor in good health. CDR3 amino acids: CASSSGQATFFSGANVLTF. The CDR3 DNA reads as TGCGCCAGCAGCTCCGGACAGGCGACTTTTTTCTCTGGGGCCAACGTCCTGACTTTC.